This paragraph covers one T cell receptor (beta chain) sequence. Its antigen remains unidentified. This sample was taken from a study of cytomegalovirus exposure and HLA in healthy donors. Study context: A subsequent analysis reported that the roughly 120 validation repertoires were produced on the same platform that had also been used for the roughly 700 first-cohort repertoires.

The data were produced by immunoSEQ multiplex PCR, yet TCRdb's version contains in-frame clones alone and is incomplete. The table shows some 170,000 clones, with about 90% occurring only once. The donors were members of the validation cohort, which comprised roughly 120 subjects and was separate from the first cohort of several hundred subjects. The CDR3 is 15 residues long. The trim removed 9 bases at V and 0 bases at J, leaving 6 bases unmatched. Germline V gene lookup returns CDR1 LNHDA and CDR2 SQIVND (reference sequence). Study-wide points: Cytomegalovirus association was listed for about 170 TCR beta chains. Specificity for CMV antigens was confirmed in vitro for a few of the CMV-associated chains.

The rearrangement joins TRBV19 to TRBJ1-5; TRBD1 matches at 9 bases. Source material: PBMCs. This receptor was taken from a man between 18 and 35 years old in good health and CMV-seropositive. CDR3 DNA sequence: TGTGCCAGCTCTACAGGGGGCGTTAGCAATCAGCCCCAGCATTTT. Translating it yields CASSTGGVSNQPQHF.